These T cell receptor beta chains were read from a single sample in a study of blood T cell repertoires in COVID-19. Some clones are missing from TCRdb's copy, which holds only in-frame ones; the method was immunoSEQ multiplex PCR. The table lists about 250,000 clones, under 90% of them singletons. Sequenced: PBMCs or T cells enriched from blood (not recorded which). These receptors all stem from a man between 18 and 29 years old who had recovered from COVID-19. CDR3s include the opening cysteine and the closing phenylalanine or tryptophan. D genes are given only for firm matches. Rows may omit the clone size; those that give it use once, few, many or a size class.

d_gene: TRBD2
j_gene: TRBJ2-7
v_gene: TRBV6-1
abundance: .
CDR3aa: CASSEVAGGNYEQYF
CDR3nt: TGTGCCAGCAGTGAAGTGGCGGGAGGGAACTACGAGCAGTACTTC

d_gene: .
j_gene: TRBJ1-1
v_gene: TRBV5-4
abundance: once
CDR3aa: CASSWSGTSNTEAFF
CDR3nt: TGTGCCAGCAGCTGGTCCGGGACATCGAACACTGAAGCTTTCTTT

d_gene: TRBD2
j_gene: TRBJ2-5
v_gene: TRBV7-6
abundance: .
CDR3aa: CASSFGRVIETQYF
CDR3nt: TGTGCCAGCAGCTTCGGGAGGGTTATCGAGACCCAGTACTTC

d_gene: .
j_gene: TRBJ1-6
v_gene: TRBV5-6
abundance: .
CDR3aa: CASSFYGSSYNSPLHF
CDR3nt: TGTGCCAGCAGCTTCTACGGTAGCTCCTATAATTCACCCCTCCACTTT

d_gene: TRBD1
j_gene: TRBJ1-1
v_gene: TRBV20-1
abundance: .
CDR3aa: CSASKTGGNTEAFF
CDR3nt: TGCAGTGCTAGTAAGACAGGGGGCAATACTGAAGCTTTCTTT

d_gene: TRBD1
j_gene: TRBJ2-7
v_gene: TRBV7-9
abundance: .
CDR3aa: CASSQIDMTGAYEQYF
CDR3nt: TGTGCCAGCAGCCAAATCGACATGACAGGGGCCTACGAGCAGTACTTC

d_gene: .
j_gene: TRBJ2-7
v_gene: TRBV3-1/TRBV3-2
abundance: .
CDR3aa: CASSQLYYEQYF
CDR3nt: TGTGCCAGCAGCCAACTCTACTACGAGCAGTACTTC

d_gene: TRBD1
j_gene: TRBJ2-7
v_gene: TRBV28
abundance: few
CDR3aa: CASLLSGGPEQYF
CDR3nt: TGTGCCAGCCTACTTTCAGGGGGCCCCGAGCAGTACTTC

d_gene: TRBD1
j_gene: TRBJ1-1
v_gene: TRBV10-3
abundance: once
CDR3aa: CAISEDRVGTEAFF
CDR3nt: TGTGCCATCAGTGAGGACAGGGTTGGGACTGAAGCTTTCTTT

d_gene: TRBD2
j_gene: TRBJ2-3
v_gene: TRBV27
abundance: .
CDR3aa: CASSFEGGPIHTQYF
CDR3nt: TGTGCCAGCAGTTTCGAGGGAGGGCCTATCCATACGCAGTATTTT

d_gene: .
j_gene: TRBJ1-1
v_gene: TRBV2
abundance: .
CDR3aa: CASSVNLNTEAFF
CDR3nt: TGTGCCAGCAGTGTAAACTTGAACACTGAAGCTTTCTTT

d_gene: .
j_gene: TRBJ2-1
v_gene: TRBV7-8
abundance: .
CDR3aa: CASSYSGFAYNEQFF
CDR3nt: TGTGCCAGCAGCTATAGCGGATTCGCCTACAATGAGCAGTTCTTC

d_gene: .
j_gene: TRBJ1-4
v_gene: TRBV20-1
abundance: .
CDR3aa: CSQLEGEKLFF
CDR3nt: TGCAGTCAGCTGGAGGGTGAAAAACTGTTTTTT

d_gene: TRBD2
j_gene: TRBJ2-1
v_gene: TRBV10-1
abundance: .
CDR3aa: CASSEEREVTYNEQFF
CDR3nt: TGCGCCAGCAGTGAGGAGCGGGAGGTCACCTACAATGAGCAGTTCTTC

d_gene: TRBD2
j_gene: TRBJ2-7
v_gene: TRBV7-9
abundance: .
CDR3aa: CASSLAAGGLYEQYF
CDR3nt: TGTGCCAGCAGCTTGGCAGCGGGGGGGCTGTACGAGCAGTACTTC

d_gene: TRBD1
j_gene: TRBJ2-7
v_gene: TRBV27
abundance: .
CDR3aa: CASSLGDRAYEQYF
CDR3nt: TGTGCCAGCAGCCTAGGGGACAGGGCCTACGAGCAGTACTTC

d_gene: .
j_gene: TRBJ2-3
v_gene: TRBV18
abundance: .
CDR3aa: CASSPPVRVIPTDTQYF
CDR3nt: TGTGCCAGCTCACCACCGGTCCGGGTAATTCCCACAGATACGCAGTATTTT

d_gene: .
j_gene: TRBJ1-1
v_gene: TRBV13
abundance: .
CDR3aa: CASSSRTRQNTEAFF
CDR3nt: TGTGCCAGCAGCTCACGGACAAGGCAGAACACTGAAGCTTTCTTT

d_gene: .
j_gene: TRBJ2-2
v_gene: TRBV19
abundance: .
CDR3aa: CASSITGVPGELFF
CDR3nt: TGTGCCAGTAGTATTACGGGGGTCCCCGGGGAGCTGTTTTTT

d_gene: .
j_gene: TRBJ2-7
v_gene: TRBV10-2
abundance: .
CDR3aa: CASSLDSNSYEQYF
CDR3nt: TGCGCCAGCAGTCTGGACTCCAACTCCTACGAGCAGTACTTC

d_gene: TRBD1
j_gene: TRBJ2-3
v_gene: TRBV11-3
abundance: .
CDR3aa: CASSSGTGGLADTQYF
CDR3nt: TGTGCCAGCAGCTCCGGGACAGGGGGGCTTGCAGATACGCAGTATTTT

d_gene: TRBD1
j_gene: TRBJ2-7
v_gene: TRBV7-9
abundance: .
CDR3aa: CASLEAGGSYEQYF
CDR3nt: TGTGCCAGCCTCGAAGCAGGGGGTTCCTACGAGCAGTACTTC

d_gene: .
j_gene: TRBJ2-7
v_gene: TRBV19
abundance: many
CDR3aa: CASSSRHSYEQYF
CDR3nt: TGTGCCAGTAGTAGTAGACACTCCTACGAGCAGTACTTC

d_gene: .
j_gene: TRBJ2-5
v_gene: TRBV4-1
abundance: .
CDR3aa: CASSQDLALSGETQYF
CDR3nt: TGCGCCAGCAGCCAAGATTTGGCCTTATCGGGAGAGACCCAGTACTTC

d_gene: TRBD1
j_gene: TRBJ1-1
v_gene: TRBV27
abundance: .
CDR3aa: CASSLGGEGPKAFF
CDR3nt: TGTGCCAGCAGTCTAGGGGGCGAGGGCCCAAAAGCTTTCTTT

d_gene: TRBD2
j_gene: TRBJ2-7
v_gene: TRBV19
abundance: once
CDR3aa: CASSTLPGLAGVEQYF
CDR3nt: TGTGCCAGTAGTACCCTTCCGGGACTAGCGGGAGTCGAGCAGTACTTC

d_gene: TRBD2
j_gene: TRBJ2-3
v_gene: TRBV5-1
abundance: once
CDR3aa: CASSIEAGGLLDTQYF
CDR3nt: TGCGCCAGCAGCATCGAAGCGGGGGGGCTTTTGGATACGCAGTATTTT

d_gene: .
j_gene: TRBJ1-1
v_gene: TRBV4-1
abundance: once
CDR3aa: CASSQDPLPTEAFF
CDR3nt: TGCGCCAGCAGCCAAGATCCCCTTCCCACTGAAGCTTTCTTT

d_gene: .
j_gene: TRBJ1-1
v_gene: TRBV12-3/TRBV12-4
abundance: .
CDR3aa: CASSAQENTEAFF
CDR3nt: TGTGCCAGCAGCGCACAGGAGAACACTGAAGCTTTCTTT